This TCR beta chain was recorded in a study of T cell repertoires in cytomegalovirus infection. Looking at the study overall: TCR beta signatures that were public indicated CMV infection and matching HLA type.

Study-wide results and limits: Based on cumulative public TCR beta family frequency, carriers of CMV plus the relevant HLA were identified. HLA-C-restricted CMV clonotypes gave the most frequent clonotype in two of eight donors.

The table lists this clonotype with many counts. Its cognate antigen is unknown. TCRdb re-called the reads with MiXCR, one entry per CDR3 protein. The sample has about 130,000 distinct CDR3 sequences; 7.5% to 9% are singletons. Trimming left V 6 bases short and J 9 bases short, with 9 bases between. Per the germline V gene, CDR1 is SNHLY and CDR2 is FYNNEI. CDR3 size: 11 residues. Sequenced input: PBMCs. The clonotype originates from a human donor in good health (CMV status not recorded). Some clones in this sample may be carry-over from other donors' samples. V gene TRBV2 combines with J gene TRBJ2-1; D may be TRBD1 or TRBD2 (5 bases each). Here the CDR3 DNA reads TGTGCCAGCAGCGCCGGGACTGAGCAGTTCTTC. Translating gives CASSAGTEQFF.